Presented here are 11 T cell receptor beta chains from one specimen sequenced in a study of cytomegalovirus exposure and HLA in healthy donors. The PCR was carried out with 60 Vbeta primers and 13 Jbeta primers. Clones were sequenced by immunoSEQ multiplex PCR, and TCRdb holds only the in-frame ones, with some missing. Among more than 95,000 clones listed, roughly 75% were seen once. The sample comprised PBMCs. The origin of the receptors is a female donor in good health and CMV-seronegative.

V and J are TRBV2 and TRBJ2-2, with 8 bases that match TRBD1. In germline, CDR1 is SNHLY, CDR2 FYNNEI. V lost 6 bases and J lost 8; bases outside the gene matches: 8. There are 14 residues in the CDR3. The CDR3 region is CASSYQGAGGELFF. CDR3 nucleotide sequence: TGTGCCAGCAGCTACCAGGGGGCCGGGGGGGAGCTGTTTTTT.

This CDR3 is CASSQAARDRGPIQYF. The CDR3 DNA reads as TGCGCCAGCAGCCAAGCCGCCCGGGACAGGGGGCCCATTCAGTACTTC. This chain links TRBV4-1 with TRBJ2-4, with 12 nucleotides matching TRBD1. Looked up from germline, CDR1 is MGHRA and CDR2 is YSYEKL. The CDR3 sequence is 16 residues long. The junction had 7 bases not matched to a gene; V was cut back by 1 base and J by 9 bases.

CDR3 sequence reads: CASSQDGGTSGQETQYF. The CDR3 DNA is TGTGCCAGCAGCCAAGATGGAGGGACTAGCGGGCAAGAGACCCAGTACTTC. This chain links TRBV4-2 with TRBJ2-5; 12 bases fit TRBD2. The CDR3 runs 17 residues. Germline V gene data show CDR1 as LGHNA and CDR2 as YNFKEQ. V dropped 0 bases and J dropped 2; count of bases not matched to a gene: 4.

This sequence joins TRBV15 and TRBJ2-7; D is unresolved. CDR3 size: 10 residues. CDR1 and CDR2 from the germline V gene are LNHNV and YYDKDF (reference sequence). The germline V and J ends were trimmed by 8 bases and 11 bases, with 13 bases remaining between them. This CDR3 is CATLRFFEYF. The CDR3 region has the DNA TGTGCCACCCTCAGGTTTTTTGAGTACTTC.

The chain links TRBV28 to TRBJ2-7; 7 bases line up with TRBD2. The CDR3 sequence is 16 residues long. CDR1 and CDR2 (germline): MDHEN, SYDVKM. Germline trimming cut 1 base from V and 0 bases from J; bases unmatched to any gene: 6. The DNA for the CDR3 is TGTGCCAGCAGTTTATTGGGCGGGAGCCCCTCCTACGAGCAGTACTTC. Translating it yields CASSLLGGSPSYEQYF.

This clone was detected once. J is TRBJ2-1 and V is TRBV9; 8 positions match TRBD2. The CDR3 has 16 amino acids. The V segment lost 0 bases and the J segment 0 bases; nucleotides outside the gene matches: 2. The V gene's germline CDR1 is SGDLS and CDR2 YYNGEE. The CDR3 DNA reads TGTGCCAGCAGCGTAGCCGGGAGGGGCTCCTACAATGAGCAGTTCTTC. This sequence encodes CASSVAGRGSYNEQFF.

This clone appeared a single time. This rearrangement joins TRBV7-9 to TRBJ2-1; tentatively, D is TRBD2 (6 bases). CDR3 length: 17 residues. The V end was cut by 6 bases, the J end by 6 bases, with 24 bases between. Germline V lookup: CDR1 SEHNR, CDR2 FQNEAQ (reference sequence). CDR3 nucleotide sequence: TGTGCCAGCAGTCCGGAGGAGTGGTGGGACTTTCTCAATGAGCAGTTCTTC. It yields the protein CASSPEEWWDFLNEQFF.

The gene calls are TRBV6-1 and TRBJ1-5, with 9 bases fitting TRBD1. This CDR3 is 15 amino acids long. Losses at the gene ends were 0 bases for V and 6 bases for J; bases not matched to a gene: 3. Looked up from germline, CDR1 is MNHNS and CDR2 is SASEGT. The CDR3 sequence: CASSEAGTGLQPQHF. The CDR3, as DNA: TGTGCCAGCAGTGAAGCCGGGACAGGGCTTCAGCCCCAGCATTTT.

The chain carries TRBV4-1 and TRBJ2-7; 7 nucleotides match TRBD1. From germline, CDR1 is MGHRA and CDR2 YSYEKL. V was clipped by 3 bases and J by 7 bases; unmatched bases: 12. The CDR3 extends over 15 amino acids. The CDR3 is CASSQAPTGVGEQYF. CDR3 nucleotides: TGCGCCAGCAGCCAGGCACCCACAGGGGTTGGGGAGCAGTACTTC.

This chain joins TRBV5-1 and TRBJ1-4; D remains ambiguous. The ends were cut back, 0 bases at V and 3 bases at J, with 6 bases in the middle. The CDR3 is 14 residues long. Germline V gives CDR1 SGHRS, CDR2 YFSETQ. The CDR3 nucleotides are TGCGCCAGCAGCTTGGGTGAGCCTAATGAAAAACTGTTTTTT. This codes for CASSLGEPNEKLFF.

This clone was picked up one time. The chain links TRBV4-2 to TRBJ2-7; D perhaps matches TRBD2 (7 bases). Germline loops: CDR1 LGHNA, CDR2 YNFKEQ. The length of the CDR3 is 17 residues. Trimming pared 0 bases from V and 4 bases from J, leaving 19 bases between. CDR3 sequence (DNA): TGTGCCAGCAGCCAAGATCTAGGGGGGGTCCTCCCTTACGAGCAGTACTTC. It translates to CASSQDLGGVLPYEQYF.